This T cell receptor beta chain was found in a study of T-cell reconstitution after alpha-beta-depleted transplantation in children. General observations from the study: Expanded clones from the graft, numbering several hundred, reportedly supplied alpha-beta T cells about two months after transplant. Fresh T-cell production supplied most of the T-cell counts and diversity seen one year after transplant. Surviving thymic progenitors and recipient T cells were the source of high TCRbeta diversity at day 60 in some patients.

This CDR3 has 15 amino acids. The germline gives CDR1 SGHDT, CDR2 YYEEEE. Trimming shortened V by 1 base and J by 4 bases, and 14 bases separated the two germline ends. Construction of the TCRbeta library involved unique molecular identifiers. TCRdb used MiXCR to reprocess the PCR reads, holding one entry per CDR3 protein. The data contain 450,000 to 550,000 distinct CDR3 sequences, 10% to 12% of them singletons. The table lists this clonotype with a few counts. The antigen is undetermined. This receptor was identified in a female patient between 2 and 15 years old who had a stem cell transplant for aplastic anemia, so the T cells may come from the graft donor. Sequenced material: PBMCs, mostly from graft donor cells, taken 180 days after TCRalphabeta/CD19-depleted stem cell transplant. The chain combines TRBV5-6 with TRBJ1-2, with D perhaps TRBD1 (6 bases). The CDR3 coding sequence is TGTGCCAGCAGCTTGAACAGGGCCCTCGGCTATGGCTACACCTTC. Translated, it gives CASSLNRALGYGYTF.